The next 4 T cell receptor beta chains were all read from a single sample in a study of T cells in Graves' hyperthyroidism and ophthalmopathy. Amplified TCR beta CDR3 regions derived from RNA transcripts. The TCR CDR3 was amplified in a first-round RT-PCR using the HTBI primer set. TCRdb redid the calling of the multiplex PCR reads with MiXCR, one entry per CDR3 protein. The sample carries 500,000 to 600,000 distinct CDR3 sequences, roughly 46% recorded once. Material for sequencing was peripheral blood or thyroid tissue (not recorded which). These receptors all come from an adult woman with Graves' disease, either hyperthyroidism or ophthalmopathy (not recorded which).

As regards this clonotype: No DNA is shown, since the ends of the CDR3 on it are uncertain; the CDR3 is the one TCRdb lists. V gene TRBV7-9 combines with J gene TRBJ2-7; the table gives TRBD1 as D, unverified against the DNA. Germline values: CDR1 SEHNR, CDR2 FQNEAQ (reference sequence). Counting both end residues, the CDR3 totals 24 amino acids. The CDR3 sequence is CASSPEDSSIYLCSVVLISYEQYF.

This chain joins TRBV29-1 and TRBJ1-1; D not certain. This CDR3 has 8 amino acids. Germline V CDR1 and CDR2: SQVTM, ANQGSEA. Trimming took 4 bases from V and 11 from J, leaving 5 bases between them. CDR3 DNA: TGCAGCGTTGCCAGGGCTTTCTTT. It encodes CSVARAFF.

The chain employs TRBV29-1 and TRBJ1-3; D is perhaps TRBD1 (5 bases). CDR1 is SQVTM and CDR2 is ANQGSEA in the germline V gene. Trimming shortened V by 5 bases and J by 8 bases, and 16 bases separated the two germline ends. The CDR3 covers 13 residues. Here the CDR3 reads CSVRGAFGDTIYF. In DNA, the CDR3 is TGCAGCGTTCGTGGGGCCTTTGGGGACACCATATATTTT.

Points on this clonotype: The conserved phenylalanine or tryptophan normally closing the CDR3 is absent here, so this likely arose from a read error. The DNA is left out, because the CDR3 cannot be placed on it with certainty; the CDR3 is given as TCRdb lists it. The chain combines TRBV4-1 with TRBJ2-6. CDR1 and CDR2 from the germline V gene are MGHRA and YSYEKL. Including both end residues, the CDR3 is 9 amino acids long. CDR3 protein: CASSQGRTS.